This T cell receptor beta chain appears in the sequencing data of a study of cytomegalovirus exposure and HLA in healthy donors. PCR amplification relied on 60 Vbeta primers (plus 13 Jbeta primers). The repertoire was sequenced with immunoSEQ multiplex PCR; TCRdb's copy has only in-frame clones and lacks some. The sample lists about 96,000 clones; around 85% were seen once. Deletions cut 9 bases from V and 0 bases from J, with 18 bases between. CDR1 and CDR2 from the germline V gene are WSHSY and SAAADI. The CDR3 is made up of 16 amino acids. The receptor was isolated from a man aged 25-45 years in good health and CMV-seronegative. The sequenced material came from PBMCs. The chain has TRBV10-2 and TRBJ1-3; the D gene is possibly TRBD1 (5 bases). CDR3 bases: TGCGCCAGTGAAGGGGTTGGGCAGAGCTCTGGAAACACCATATATTTT. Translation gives CASEGVGQSSGNTIYF.